This T cell receptor beta chain was captured in a study of blood T cell repertoires in COVID-19. Study context: Specimens from acute and convalescent COVID-19 originated in the United States, Italy and Spain. Nucleic acid was either cDNA or gDNA, and it came from T cells, B-cell-depleted T cells, or PBMCs.

Methods used by the authors: Scientists estimated how many nucleated cells there were by amplifying reference gene primers. Sequencing used immunoSEQ multiplex PCR; TCRdb keeps in-frame clones, though not all of them. V and J calls and clone size are copied from that table; D and trimming were computed from the DNA. This sample has some 90,000 clones, with around nine tenths found just once. This CDR3 spans 15 amino acids. Germline trimming cut 4 bases from V and 3 bases from J; bases unmatched to any gene: 7. Per germline, CDR1 SGHRS and CDR2 YFSETQ. The specimen was peripheral blood. The clonotype comes from an elderly man with active or convalescent COVID-19. The gene calls are TRBV5-1 and TRBJ2-5, with 9 bases lining up with TRBD1. The CDR3: CASSNSWTGEETQYF. In nucleotides, the CDR3 is TGCGCCAGCAGCAACTCATGGACAGGGGAAGAGACCCAGTACTTC.